A selection of T cell receptor beta chains follows, all from one sample in a study of blood T cells in healthy people across ages. One entry per CDR3 protein results from TCRdb running MiXCR on the 5' RACE reads. The sample records about 1.4 million distinct CDR3 sequences, almost 60% being singletons. Sample: blood. These receptors were collected from a man younger than 35 in good health. CDR3s include the opening cysteine and the closing phenylalanine or tryptophan. A D gene is named only where the DNA matches it firmly. Size values are once, few and many counts, or a class for expanded clones, and some rows have none.

J: TRBJ2-3
D: TRBD2
size: NA
V: TRBV5-4
DNA: TGTGCCAGCAGCATACTAGCGGGGGGCACAGATACGCAGTATTTT
CDR3: CASSILAGGTDTQYF

J: TRBJ2-7
D: NA
size: few
V: TRBV29-1
DNA: TGCAGCGTCGGGACCTATCAGCGGGACGAGCAGTACTTC
CDR3: CSVGTYQRDEQYF

J: TRBJ2-7
D: NA
size: few
V: TRBV29-1
DNA: TGCAGCGTTGAAGAACAGTACGAGCAGTACTTC
CDR3: CSVEEQYEQYF

J: TRBJ2-1
D: NA
size: NA
V: TRBV4-2
DNA: TGTGCCAGCAGCCAAGGGGACTCATCCCCTCATGAGCAGTTCTTC
CDR3: CASSQGDSSPHEQFF

J: TRBJ2-3
D: NA
size: NA
V: TRBV20-1
DNA: TGCAGTGCTAGGATCGGCCCGCAGTTAGATACGCAGTATTTT
CDR3: CSARIGPQLDTQYF

J: TRBJ2-6
D: NA
size: once
V: TRBV28
DNA: TGTGCCAGCAGGGAAACAGGGAATGGGGCCAACGTCCTGACTTTC
CDR3: CASRETGNGANVLTF

J: TRBJ2-6
D: NA
size: NA
V: TRBV20-1
DNA: TGCAGTGCAAGACGCTCTGGGGCCAACGTCCTGACTTTC
CDR3: CSARRSGANVLTF

J: TRBJ1-1
D: NA
size: NA
V: TRBV7-8
DNA: TGTGCCAGCAGCTTAGCCCTCGGGGGCTCGACTGAAGCTTTCTTT
CDR3: CASSLALGGSTEAFF

J: TRBJ2-7
D: NA
size: NA
V: TRBV12-3/TRBV12-4
DNA: TGTGCCAGCAGTGCCGGGACGCTAAACGAGCAGTACTTC
CDR3: CASSAGTLNEQYF

J: TRBJ1-6
D: NA
size: NA
V: TRBV6-2/TRBV6-3
DNA: TGTGCCAGCAGTTACTTCTCTCTTGGGCGGAATTCACCCCTCCACTTT
CDR3: CASSYFSLGRNSPLHF

J: TRBJ2-7
D: NA
size: few
V: TRBV7-9
DNA: TGTGCCAGCAGCTTAGCGGGAGAGTACTACGAGCAGTACTTT
CDR3: CASSLAGEYYEQYF

J: TRBJ2-7
D: NA
size: NA
V: TRBV4-2
DNA: TGTGCCAGCAGCCAAGATCAAGATAGGGTGAACGAGCAGTACTTC
CDR3: CASSQDQDRVNEQYF

J: TRBJ1-6
D: NA
size: few
V: TRBV10-3
DNA: TGTGCCACCTACCGGGAGGGGGAACCCCTCCACTTT
CDR3: CATYREGEPLHF

J: TRBJ2-3
D: TRBD2
size: NA
V: TRBV2
DNA: TGTGCCAGCAGTGTACGAGCGGGGTGGTCATTGGGGCAGTATTTT
CDR3: CASSVRAGWSLGQYF

J: TRBJ2-1
D: NA
size: NA
V: TRBV6-6
DNA: TGTGCCAGCAGTTACCGGACTAATTCAATCGATGAGCAGTTCTTC
CDR3: CASSYRTNSIDEQFF

J: TRBJ1-3
D: TRBD1
size: NA
V: TRBV10-3
DNA: TGTGCCATCACCCACCCGGGACAGGATCTTGACGGCTCTGGAAACACCATATATTTT
CDR3: CAITHPGQDLDGSGNTIYF

J: TRBJ1-2
D: TRBD1
size: NA
V: TRBV25-1
DNA: TGTGCCAGCAGTGAAGGACAGGGCCCCAACTATGGCTACACCTTC
CDR3: CASSEGQGPNYGYTF

J: TRBJ2-5
D: NA
size: NA
V: TRBV4-2
DNA: TGTGCCAGCAGCCAAGATTCACCAGGTCCATGGTACTTC
CDR3: CASSQDSPGPWYF

J: TRBJ1-1
D: NA
size: NA
V: TRBV7-8
DNA: TGTGCCAGCACCACATCCAACCAGGGTCGAGGTAAAAACACTGAAGCTTTCTTT
CDR3: CASTTSNQGRGKNTEAFF

J: TRBJ2-7
D: NA
size: NA
V: TRBV12-3/TRBV12-4
DNA: TGTGCCAGCAGTTTAGACAGGGTTTCTAGTGAGCAGTACTTC
CDR3: CASSLDRVSSEQYF

J: TRBJ2-3
D: TRBD1
size: NA
V: TRBV5-4
DNA: TGTGCCAGCAGTGACCGGGACAGTGAGCAGTATTTT
CDR3: CASSDRDSEQYF

J: TRBJ2-1
D: TRBD2
size: few
V: TRBV6-6
DNA: TGTGCCAGCAGTTACTCCCAGCGGGGAGGTTACAATGAGCAGTTCTTC
CDR3: CASSYSQRGGYNEQFF

J: TRBJ2-4
D: NA
size: few
V: TRBV5-1
DNA: TGCGCCAGCAGCCCCCAATGGGAGGACATTCAGTACTTC
CDR3: CASSPQWEDIQYF

J: TRBJ2-3
D: NA
size: NA
V: TRBV20-1
DNA: TGCAGTGCTGGGGGGAGTAAGCAGTATTTT
CDR3: CSAGGSKQYF

J: TRBJ2-2
D: TRBD1
size: once
V: TRBV11-2
DNA: TGTGCCAGCAGCTTAGGGACAGGGGGCGCCCCGGGGACCGGGGAGCTGTTTTTT
CDR3: CASSLGTGGAPGTGELFF

J: TRBJ2-5
D: TRBD1
size: NA
V: TRBV11-2
DNA: TGTGCCAGCAGCTTAGGACAGGGGCGCGCCCCCATCCAAGAGACCCAGTACTTC
CDR3: CASSLGQGRAPIQETQYF

J: TRBJ2-3
D: NA
size: NA
V: TRBV11-1
DNA: TGTGCCAGCAGCCCTGGTCCACGAGGAGATACGCAGTATTTT
CDR3: CASSPGPRGDTQYF

J: TRBJ1-6
D: NA
size: NA
V: TRBV30
DNA: TGTGCCTGGACAGGTTCTGGTTCACCCCTCCACTTT
CDR3: CAWTGSGSPLHF

J: TRBJ2-3
D: TRBD1
size: few
V: TRBV20-1
DNA: TGCAGTGCTAGAGTAAAGGGACAGGGGAGCACAGATACGCAGTATTTT
CDR3: CSARVKGQGSTDTQYF

J: TRBJ2-3
D: NA
size: NA
V: TRBV7-6
DNA: TGTGCCAGCAGCTTAACGGACGTCAGGGCAACAGATACGCAGTATTTT
CDR3: CASSLTDVRATDTQYF

J: TRBJ2-5
D: NA
size: NA
V: TRBV12-3/TRBV12-4
DNA: TGTGCCAGCAGGTCGGACCCAGGAGGAGAGACCCAGTACTTC
CDR3: CASRSDPGGETQYF

J: TRBJ2-3
D: TRBD2
size: few
V: TRBV7-9
DNA: TGTGCCAGCAGAGGGGACTACCTCACAGATACGCAGTATTTT
CDR3: CASRGDYLTDTQYF

J: TRBJ1-2
D: NA
size: NA
V: TRBV20-1
DNA: TGCAGTGCTAGAGGGGGCGCATCTGGTGGCTACACCTTC
CDR3: CSARGGASGGYTF

J: TRBJ2-3
D: NA
size: NA
V: TRBV4-3
DNA: TGCGCCAGCAGCCAAGATATAAGAACAGATACGCAGTATTTT
CDR3: CASSQDIRTDTQYF

J: TRBJ2-5
D: TRBD2
size: once
V: TRBV6-2/TRBV6-3
DNA: TGTGCCAGCAGTCGAATAGGGAGCGGGAAGTACCAAGAGACCCAGTACTTC
CDR3: CASSRIGSGKYQETQYF

J: TRBJ2-7
D: NA
size: NA
V: TRBV29-1
DNA: TGCAGCGTTGCACAGGGTCGCTACGAGCAGTACTTC
CDR3: CSVAQGRYEQYF

J: TRBJ2-7
D: NA
size: NA
V: TRBV20-1
DNA: TGCAGTGCTAGAGATAGTAGGGGGACCATCTACGAGCAGTACTTC
CDR3: CSARDSRGTIYEQYF

J: TRBJ2-6
D: NA
size: NA
V: TRBV4-1
DNA: TGCGCCAGCAGCCAGGGGCCTCTGGGGGCCAACGTCCTGACTTTC
CDR3: CASSQGPLGANVLTF

J: TRBJ1-2
D: NA
size: NA
V: TRBV6-2/TRBV6-3
DNA: TGTGCCAGCAGTTACGCTTCAGGGTTCAATGGCTACACCTTC
CDR3: CASSYASGFNGYTF

J: TRBJ2-6
D: NA
size: NA
V: TRBV4-3
DNA: TGCGCCAGCAGCCAAGTCTCGGGGTCCTTCCTAGCTGGGGCCAACGTCCTGACTTTC
CDR3: CASSQVSGSFLAGANVLTF

J: TRBJ1-1
D: TRBD1
size: few
V: TRBV5-1
DNA: TGCGCCAGCAGCTTGGATCCGGGACAGGGTCTGCTGGGGACTGAAGCTTTCTTT
CDR3: CASSLDPGQGLLGTEAFF

J: TRBJ1-3
D: TRBD1
size: NA
V: TRBV13
DNA: TGTGCCAGCAGCCTCGGACAGGCAGCAGGCCCTGGAAACACCATATATTTT
CDR3: CASSLGQAAGPGNTIYF

J: TRBJ2-4
D: NA
size: NA
V: TRBV6-5
DNA: TGTGCCAGCACATCACGGGGCAATGAGCAGTACTTC
CDR3: CASTSRGNEQYF